Below are 24 T cell receptor beta chains sequenced from a single sample in a study of blood T cell repertoires in COVID-19. Only in-frame clones appear in the TCRdb table, and some are missing; sequencing was by immunoSEQ multiplex PCR. Here the sample spans roughly 150,000 clones, about nine tenths being singletons. Material for sequencing was peripheral blood. The receptors derive from a man aged 18 to 35 with COVID-19, enrolled during active disease.

This clone came up a few times. Here the CDR3 DNA reads TGTGCCAGCAGTTTATGGACTAGCGGGAACACCGGGGAGCTGTTTTTT. It translates to CASSLWTSGNTGELFF. The rearrangement joins TRBV28 to TRBJ2-2, with TRBD2 matching 9 bases. The CDR3 consists of 16 residues. V gave up 0 bases and J gave up 1 base; unmatched junction bases: 0. The V gene's germline CDR1 is MDHEN and CDR2 SYDVKM. The full variable domain, in which reference TRBV28 and TRBJ2-2 provide the parts outside the CDR3, is DVKVTQSSRYLVKRTGEKVFLECVQDMDHENMFWYRQDPGLGLRLIYFSYDVKMKEKGDIPEGYSVSREKKERFSLILESASTNQTSMYLCASSLWTSGNTGELFFGEGSRLTVL.

The chain couples TRBV18 to TRBJ1-5; TRBD1 matches at 8 bases. CDR3 size: 14 residues. The J segment lost 7 bases and the V segment lost 8 bases, leaving 10 bases of the junction unmatched. The V gene's germline CDR1 is KGHSH and CDR2 LQKENI. The CDR3 nucleotides are TGTGCCAGCCCGGACAGGGCGGTACGACAGCCCCAGCATTTT. Its translation: CASPDRAVRQPQHF.

The chain carries TRBV9 and TRBJ2-2, with D unresolved. V lost 0 bases to trimming and J lost 0 bases, with 9 bases between them. The germline gives CDR1 SGDLS, CDR2 YYNGEE. This CDR3 is built from 16 residues. The CDR3 sequence is CASSVAGSTNTGELFF. CDR3 coding DNA: TGTGCCAGCAGCGTAGCTGGCAGTACGAACACCGGGGAGCTGTTTTTT. Using reference TRBV9 and TRBJ2-2 for the parts outside the CDR3, the full variable domain is DSGVTQTPKHLITATGQRVTLRCSPRSGDLSVYWYQQSLDQGLQFLIQYYNGEERAKGNILERFSAQQFPDLHSELNLSSLELGDSALYFCASSVAGSTNTGELFFGEGSRLTVL.

The chain has TRBV7-2 and TRBJ2-7; D perhaps matches TRBD1 (6 bases). V lost 1 base to trimming and J lost 5 bases, with 15 bases between them. Germline CDR1 SGHTA, CDR2 FQGNSA. CDR3 length: 15 amino acids. The CDR3 here is CASSLGPGTTNEQYF. CDR3 sequence (DNA): TGTGCCAGCAGCTTAGGGCCAGGGACAACTAACGAGCAGTACTTC.

J is TRBJ1-2 and V is TRBV7-9; 8 bases match TRBD1. CDR3 size: 15 residues. V lost 2 bases, J lost 4 bases, and 6 bases stayed unmatched. Germline CDR1 is SEHNR and CDR2 is FQNEAQ (reference sequence). DNA for the CDR3: TGTGCCAGCAGCTTACCAGGGGGCAGGGGCTATGGCTACACCTTC. This translates into CASSLPGGRGYGYTF.

J is TRBJ2-7 and V is TRBV5-6, with D unclear. Looked up from germline, CDR1 is SGHDT and CDR2 is YYEEEE. This CDR3 contains 16 residues. Trimming cost V 4 bases and J 0 bases, with 17 bases left between them. The CDR3 region has the DNA TGTGCCAGCAGCATGAACAGAGTCGGAAGCTCCTACGAGCAGTACTTC. Protein sequence: CASSMNRVGSSYEQYF.

This sequence joins TRBV28 and TRBJ2-1; tentative D call: TRBD2 (7 bases). The CDR3 extends over 16 amino acids. CDR1 is MDHEN and CDR2 is SYDVKM in the germline V gene. The germline V and J ends were trimmed by 6 bases and 4 bases, with 19 bases remaining between them. The CDR3 region has the DNA TGTGCCAGCAGCATGGGGGGGGACACTCTTTACAATGAGCAGTTCTTC. As protein: CASSMGGDTLYNEQFF.

This chain uses TRBV4-3 with TRBJ2-1, with TRBD1 matching over 9 bases. The CDR3 has 15 residues. J was trimmed by 7 bases and V by 1 base; bases with no gene match: 5. CDR1 and CDR2 (germline): LGHNA, YSLEER. CDR3 protein: CASSQGDRESNEQFF. Written as DNA, the CDR3 is TGCGCCAGCAGCCAAGGGGACAGGGAATCGAATGAGCAGTTCTTC.

The chain joins TRBV29-1 to TRBJ1-2; 7 bases are a match to TRBD1. Germline values: CDR1 SQVTM, CDR2 ANQGSEA. The CDR3 runs 15 residues. After removal of 7 bases from V and 4 bases from J, the junction contained 15 bases not matched to a gene. CDR3 region: CSAGPRATGSYGYTF. Written as DNA, the CDR3 is TGCAGCGCCGGCCCTCGTGCGACAGGGAGCTATGGCTACACCTTC.

The V and J genes are TRBV19 and TRBJ2-5; D gene uncertain. Trimming pared 3 bases from V and 9 bases from J, leaving 23 bases between. CDR1 is LNHDA, CDR2 SQIVND, per germline (reference sequence). This CDR3 is 16 amino acids long. This chain's CDR3 is CASSMLGRGQETAQYF. In nucleotides, the CDR3 is TGTGCCAGTAGTATGCTCGGCCGAGGCCAAGAGACGGCCCAGTACTTC.

This clone has a single count. The rearrangement links TRBV7-3 to TRBJ2-3; possibly TRBD2 for D (6 bases). There are 13 residues in the CDR3. Deletions cut 2 bases from V and 7 bases from J, with 10 bases between. From germline, CDR1 is SGHTA and CDR2 FQGTGA. CDR3 region: CASSLAGLNTQYF. The CDR3 nucleotides read TGTGCCAGCAGCTTAGCGGGGTTAAATACGCAGTATTTT.

The CDR3 sequence: CASSLAGGGDEQFF. The CDR3 bases are TGTGCCAGCAGCTTAGCGGGAGGAGGGGATGAGCAGTTCTTC. V and J are TRBV11-2 and TRBJ2-1; TRBD2 agrees at 7 bases. Germline values: CDR1 SGHAT, CDR2 FQNNGV. The CDR3 covers 14 residues. V trimming: 1 base; J trimming: 8 bases; junction bases outside the gene matches: 5.

The chain employs TRBV18 and TRBJ2-3; D perhaps matches TRBD2 (5 bases). V lost 2 bases to trimming and J lost 2 bases, with 14 bases between them. The length of the CDR3 is 16 residues. Germline V CDR1 and CDR2: KGHSH, LQKENI. CDR3 protein: CASSPGAAAHTDTQYF. CDR3 nucleotides: TGTGCCAGCTCACCAGGAGCGGCAGCACACACAGATACGCAGTATTTT.

V is TRBV30 and J is TRBJ2-7, with D hard to call. Trimming pared 2 bases from V and 2 bases from J, leaving 10 bases between. CDR3 size: 13 residues. CDR1 is GTSNPN, CDR2 SVGIG, per germline (reference sequence). The CDR3 spells CAWSLGTAYEQYF. The CDR3 coding sequence is TGTGCCTGGAGTTTGGGCACCGCCTACGAGCAGTACTTC.

The chain combines TRBV12-3 or TRBV12-4 with TRBJ1-2; no clear D. The CDR3 runs 13 residues. Between the trimmed V and J ends, which lost 5 bases and 6 bases, there was a span of 13 bases. CDR3 nucleotides: TGTGCCAGCAGTCCGCCGGGATTAGATGGCTACACCTTC. Translated, it gives CASSPPGLDGYTF.

This clone was observed a single time. V gene TRBV27 combines with J gene TRBJ1-5, with TRBD1 matching over 9 bases. The junction had 8 bases not matched to a gene; V was cut back by 7 bases and J by 4 bases. The CDR3 is made up of 15 amino acids. Germline lookup yields CDR1 MNHEY and CDR2 SMNVEV (reference sequence). CDR3 in amino acids: CASKPDRGRNQPQHF. CDR3 DNA: TGTGCCAGCAAACCCGACAGGGGGAGGAATCAGCCCCAGCATTTT.

This rearrangement joins TRBV7-2 to TRBJ2-2; TRBD2 matches 8 bases. CDR3 length: 17 residues. Trimming removed 5 bases from V and 1 base from J; junction bases left unmatched: 9. Per germline, CDR1 SGHTA and CDR2 FQGNSA. In nucleotides, the CDR3 is TGTGCCAGCAGCATCAACCGGGGGGGCCTGAACACCGGGGAGCTGTTTTTT. Protein: CASSINRGGLNTGELFF. The full variable domain, its missing parts supplied by reference TRBV7-2 and TRBJ2-2, is GAGVSQSPSNKVTEKGKDVELRCDPISGHTALYWYRQSLGQGLEFLIYFQGNSAPDKSGLPSDRFSAERTGGSVSTLTIQRTQQEDSAVYLCASSINRGGLNTGELFFGEGSRLTVL.

This chain joins TRBV19 and TRBJ1-3; possibly TRBD1 for D (5 bases). V dropped 11 bases and J dropped 0 bases, with 17 bases sitting between them. Germline V CDR1 and CDR2: LNHDA, SQIVND (reference sequence). The CDR3 sequence is 15 residues long. DNA of the CDR3: TGTGCCGTGACACCCAGGGCACGCTCTGGAAACACCATATATTTT. This translates into CAVTPRARSGNTIYF.

As DNA, the CDR3 is TGCGCCAGCAGCCAAGATTATACCGGGACAGGGCTCTACGAGCAGTACTTC. Residues: CASSQDYTGTGLYEQYF. The chain is built from TRBV4-3 and TRBJ2-7; 9 nucleotides match TRBD1. V was pared by 0 bases and J by 3 bases, with 9 bases of the junction left unmatched. Germline-derived CDR1 and CDR2 are LGHNA and YSLEER. The CDR3 covers 17 residues.

The chain couples TRBV6-1 to TRBJ1-1; maybe TRBD1 (5 bases). From germline, CDR1 is MNHNS and CDR2 SASEGT. This CDR3 is built from 13 residues. V lost 2 bases, J lost 4 bases, and 8 bases lay in between. The CDR3 protein is CASSEWGGTEAFF. CDR3 in DNA: TGTGCCAGCAGTGAATGGGGGGGCACTGAAGCTTTCTTT.

The chain carries TRBV10-2 and TRBJ1-1, with 12 nucleotides matching TRBD1. Germline V CDR1 and CDR2: WSHSY, SAAADI. V shed 8 bases and J 5 bases; nucleotides not matched to a gene: 3. The CDR3 contains 13 residues. The CDR3 DNA sequence: TGCGCCAGCGGGACAGGGGGCCTGACTGAAGCTTTCTTT. Amino acids: CASGTGGLTEAFF.

V and J are TRBV7-2 and TRBJ1-5; no reliable D call. The V gene lost 0 bases and the J gene lost 7 bases, with 10 bases spanning the gap. Germline CDR1 is SGHTA and CDR2 is FQGNSA. There are 14 residues in the CDR3. The CDR3 DNA reads TGTGCCAGCAGCTTAGCACTTAATGAACAGCCCCAGCATTTT. This translates into CASSLALNEQPQHF.

The genes are TRBV7-9 and TRBJ2-1; 7 nucleotides match TRBD1. The CDR3 sequence is 16 residues long. Germline V gives CDR1 SEHNR, CDR2 FQNEAQ (reference sequence). After removal of 4 bases from V and 0 bases from J, the junction contained 6 bases not matched to a gene. The chain's CDR3 is CASSSRGQISYNEQFF. The CDR3 coding sequence is TGTGCCAGCAGCTCACGGGGACAGATCTCCTACAATGAGCAGTTCTTC.

This rearrangement joins TRBV7-2 to TRBJ1-5; D gene unclear. Trimming removed 2 bases from V and 4 bases from J, with 6 bases in between. Germline CDR1 and CDR2: SGHTA and FQGNSA. The CDR3 is 13 amino acids. The CDR3: CASSLIYNQPQHF. Here the CDR3 DNA reads TGTGCCAGCAGCTTAATATATAATCAGCCCCAGCATTTT.